This TCR beta chain was recorded in a study of a mutant IDH1 vaccine in newly diagnosed glioma. In the study overall: The earlier regimen, radiotherapy, temozolomide, or both, was most often both.

This table comes from immunoSEQ multiplex PCR, and its TCRdb copy is limited to in-frame clones, with some not included. The repertoire holds about 36,000 clones, approximately 80% seen once, with over 13% in the top ten. CDR1 and CDR2 (germline): MNHNS, SASEGT. The CDR3 covers 14 residues. V shed 7 bases and J 2 bases; nucleotides not matched to a gene: 6. A word on this clone: The antigen is unknown.

Study results and limitations: In 93.3% of patients, immune responses induced by the vaccine occurred.

Sample time point: week 11, during vaccination. The study gave 300 ug of mutant IDH1 20-mer peptide per vaccine dose, with topical imiquimod. The sample consisted of peripheral blood mononuclear cells (PBMCs), taken from a glioma patient whose treatment included an IDH1 peptide vaccine. This receptor was identified in a woman aged 25 to 45 with glioma. Some clones in this sample may be carry-over from other donors' samples. The chain has TRBV6-1 and TRBJ2-3, with 7 positions matching TRBD1. CDR3 protein: CASTRDRITDTQYF. CDR3 nucleotide sequence: TGTGCCAGCACCCGGGACAGAATCACAGATACGCAGTATTTT.